Listed below are T cell receptor beta chains from one sample, sequenced in a study of T-cell reconstitution after alpha-beta-depleted transplantation in children. TCRdb re-called the PCR reads with MiXCR, one entry per CDR3 protein. This table has tens of thousands of distinct CDR3 sequences, more than 5.5% appearing once. This specimen was PBMCs from the stem cell graft donor, taken from the stem cell graft. These receptors came from a human donor who donated a stem cell graft to a child with acute lymphoblastic leukemia. Each CDR3 is given with its conserved first and last residue. Each record gives: V gene, D gene, J gene, clone size, CDR3 DNA, CDR3 protein. A D gene is named only where the DNA matches it firmly. Clone size is stated in some rows and not others, as once, few, many or a class when expanded.

v_call: TRBV18; d_call: TRBD2; j_call: TRBJ2-1; clone_size: -; cdr3_nt: TGTGCCAGCTCACCACCCCTCAGCGGGAGGCCCTCCTATGAGCAGTTCTTC; cdr3_aa: CASSPPLSGRPSYEQFF
v_call: TRBV5-1; d_call: -; j_call: TRBJ2-3; clone_size: many; cdr3_nt: TGCGCCAGCAGCTTGGGAGTAGGGCGCGGCACAGATACGCAGTATTTT; cdr3_aa: CASSLGVGRGTDTQYF
v_call: TRBV11-2; d_call: TRBD1; j_call: TRBJ2-3; clone_size: many; cdr3_nt: TGTGCCAGCAGCTTACAGGGGGTCGCCACAGATACGCAGTATTTT; cdr3_aa: CASSLQGVATDTQYF
v_call: TRBV20-1; d_call: TRBD2; j_call: TRBJ2-5; clone_size: -; cdr3_nt: TGCAGTGCTAGTAGGCTAGCGGGGGGGCCGCCAGAGACCCAGTACTTC; cdr3_aa: CSASRLAGGPPETQYF
v_call: TRBV7-9; d_call: TRBD2; j_call: TRBJ2-7; clone_size: few; cdr3_nt: TGTGCCAGCAGCCAAGCGGGGGACTACGAGCAGTACTTC; cdr3_aa: CASSQAGDYEQYF
v_call: TRBV7-2; d_call: -; j_call: TRBJ2-3; clone_size: many; cdr3_nt: TGTGCCAGCAGCTTAAGCCAACAGGGTGGTTTAGGAGATACGCAGTATTTT; cdr3_aa: CASSLSQQGGLGDTQYF
v_call: TRBV24-1; d_call: -; j_call: TRBJ2-7; clone_size: many; cdr3_nt: TGTGCCACCAGTGATTCGACGAGATCCTACGAGCAGTACTTC; cdr3_aa: CATSDSTRSYEQYF
v_call: TRBV28; d_call: TRBD2; j_call: TRBJ2-7; clone_size: -; cdr3_nt: TGTGCCAGCAGTCTAGCGGGTCTACTCGAGCAGTACTTC; cdr3_aa: CASSLAGLLEQYF
v_call: TRBV4-3; d_call: -; j_call: TRBJ1-6; clone_size: many; cdr3_nt: TGCGCCAGCAGCCCAAGGGATCTCAATTCACCCCTCCACTTT; cdr3_aa: CASSPRDLNSPLHF
v_call: TRBV7-2; d_call: -; j_call: TRBJ2-7; clone_size: many; cdr3_nt: TGTGCCAGCAGCCGGGTTAGCGACAGGTTTTTCCTCGAGCAGTACTTC; cdr3_aa: CASSRVSDRFFLEQYF
v_call: TRBV6-1; d_call: TRBD2; j_call: TRBJ2-7; clone_size: -; cdr3_nt: TGTGCCAGCAGTGAACTAGCGGGAGTCTCCTACGAGCAGTACTTC; cdr3_aa: CASSELAGVSYEQYF
v_call: TRBV27; d_call: TRBD2; j_call: TRBJ2-5; clone_size: many; cdr3_nt: TGTGCCAGCAGTTTATGTCCAGCGGGATGTCGCCAAGAGACCCAGTACTTC; cdr3_aa: CASSLCPAGCRQETQYF
v_call: TRBV7-2; d_call: -; j_call: TRBJ2-3; clone_size: many; cdr3_nt: TGTGCCAGCAGCCCCGGGAATACGCAGTATTTT; cdr3_aa: CASSPGNTQYF
v_call: TRBV7-9; d_call: TRBD2; j_call: TRBJ2-7; clone_size: few; cdr3_nt: TGTGCCAGCAGCTTACCCCTTTCTGGACTAGCGGGGGAGCAGTACTTC; cdr3_aa: CASSLPLSGLAGEQYF
v_call: TRBV10-3; d_call: -; j_call: TRBJ1-1; clone_size: many; cdr3_nt: TGTGCCATCACCGAAGGAACGGGAGGGTTCACTGAAGCTTTCTTT; cdr3_aa: CAITEGTGGFTEAFF
v_call: TRBV2; d_call: TRBD2; j_call: TRBJ2-5; clone_size: -; cdr3_nt: TGTGCCAGCAGTGAAGCACGGGGGGAGAAGGAGACCCAGTACTTC; cdr3_aa: CASSEARGEKETQYF
v_call: TRBV7-9; d_call: -; j_call: TRBJ2-7; clone_size: many; cdr3_nt: TGTGCCAGCAGCTTTAACAGGTCCTACGAGCAGTACTTC; cdr3_aa: CASSFNRSYEQYF